In this sample, the clone carrying this TCR beta chain turned up once. Antigen: not known. The data belong to a study of vaccination effects on CD4 cells after COVID-19. Peptide-pool stimulation followed by sequencing identified expanded antigen-specific CD4+ clonotypes in the ViraFEST assay. Cultured cells yielded isolated CD4+ T cells after around 9 days. Testing of the vaccine recipients showed negative nucleocapsid antibodies and no prior SARS-CoV-2 infection. IL-2 medium took the place of half the medium on both days 3 and 7. Sequenced by immunoSEQ multiplex PCR; TCRdb stores in-frame clones only, minus some. The sample carries 40,000 to 45,000 clones, around 68% recorded once. Material: CD4+ T cells from PBMCs cultured with HCoV-OC43 spike peptides, obtained before COVID-19 vaccination. Subset noted: HCoV-OC43 spike overlapping peptide pool stimulation. The clonotype was recovered from a human donor who received a COVID-19 vaccine.

The CDR3 loop reads CASSHKQLGPSEQYF. CDR3 nucleotides: TGTGCCAGCAGCCACAAACAATTGGGGCCGTCCGAGCAGTACTTC. The rearrangement joins TRBV3-1 (or the pseudogene TRBV3-2) to TRBJ2-7, with D perhaps matching TRBD1 (5 bases). Germline assignment: CDR1 LGHDT and CDR2 YNNKEL (reference sequence). This CDR3 has 15 amino acids. V shed 3 bases and J shed 6 bases, with 18 bases lying between them.